A selection of T cell receptor beta chains follows, all from one sample in a study of response to subunit inactivated influenza vaccine. TCRdb recomputed calls from the RT-PCR reads with MiXCR, one row per CDR3 protein. Of around 180,000 distinct CDR3 sequences listed, around 8.8% are singletons. This specimen was non-naive T cells sorted from PBMCs, taken on the day of vaccination. The receptors were sampled from a man aged 45-65 years who received an inactivated influenza vaccine. Both conserved end residues are part of each CDR3. D genes are given only for firm matches. Clone size, where shown, is once, few, many, or a class for clones that have expanded.

J gene | D gene | V gene | clone size | CDR3 protein | CDR3 DNA
TRBJ2-7 | TRBD1 | TRBV20-1 | . | CSARTWDRGKTYEQYF | TGCAGTGCTAGAACCTGGGACAGGGGGAAAACCTACGAGCAGTACTTC
TRBJ2-5 | TRBD1 | TRBV6-1 | . | CASSPGQGWAYQETQYF | TGTGCCAGCAGCCCGGGACAGGGATGGGCCTACCAAGAGACCCAGTACTTC
TRBJ2-7 | TRBD2 | TRBV28 | . | CASSLAGTNYEQYF | TGTGCCAGCAGTTTAGCCGGGACTAACTACGAGCAGTACTTC
TRBJ2-1 | TRBD1 | TRBV5-6 | . | CASSLIQGAPNEQFF | TGTGCCAGCAGCTTGATACAGGGGGCCCCCAATGAGCAGTTCTTC
TRBJ2-7 | . | TRBV29-1 | few | CSAGAAGASGEQYF | TGCAGCGCTGGAGCCGCCGGGGCCTCGGGGGAGCAGTACTTC
TRBJ2-3 | . | TRBV7-6 | . | CASSLGDVTDTQYF | TGTGCCAGCAGCCTGGGGGACGTCACAGATACGCAGTATTTT
TRBJ2-4 | . | TRBV28 | many | CASSLAGLGEENIQYF | TGTGCCAGCAGTTTAGCCGGACTGGGAGAGGAAAACATTCAGTACTTC
TRBJ2-2 | . | TRBV12-3/TRBV12-4 | . | CASSLSSGTGELFF | TGTGCCAGCAGTTTAAGCAGCGGCACCGGGGAGCTGTTTTTT
TRBJ2-4 | . | TRBV21-1 | few | CASSKEAKGLAKNIQYF | TGTGCCAGCAGCAAAGAGGCAAAGGGGCTAGCCAAAAACATTCAGTACTTC
TRBJ1-1 | . | TRBV7-2 | few | CASSRRGASNTEAFF | TGTGCCAGCAGCCGGAGGGGGGCCTCGAACACTGAAGCTTTCTTT
TRBJ2-1 | TRBD1 | TRBV6-4 | . | CASSDSHRGYNEQFF | TGTGCCAGCAGTGACTCCCACAGGGGCTACAATGAGCAGTTCTTC
TRBJ1-2 | . | TRBV7-9 | few | CASSLGAPENYGYTF | TGTGCCAGCAGCTTAGGGGCACCAGAGAACTATGGCTACACCTTC
TRBJ2-3 | . | TRBV16 | . | CASSQLRGSGDTQYF | TGTGCCAGCAGCCAATTACGGGGGTCGGGAGATACGCAGTATTTT
TRBJ1-3 | . | TRBV10-3 | many | CAISEMGLSGNTIYF | TGTGCCATCAGTGAGATGGGTCTCTCTGGAAACACCATATATTTT
TRBJ2-3 | TRBD2 | TRBV2 | . | CASRKGLAGSTDTQYF | TGTGCCAGCCGCAAGGGGCTAGCGGGTAGCACAGATACGCAGTATTTT
TRBJ2-3 | TRBD2 | TRBV20-1 | few | CSVVREGADTQYF | TGCAGTGTAGTGCGGGAGGGCGCAGATACGCAGTATTTT
TRBJ1-2 | TRBD1 | TRBV6-2/TRBV6-3 | many | CASSGQGYGYTF | TGTGCCAGCAGCGGACAGGGGTATGGCTACACCTTC
TRBJ2-1 | TRBD1 | TRBV10-3 | many | CAISEDRGLGNEQFF | TGTGCCATCAGTGAGGACAGGGGGCTTGGGAATGAGCAGTTCTTC